This passage covers 17 T cell receptor beta chains from one sample sequenced in a study of naive and memory T cell subsets. These receptors lack a known antigen. Study observations and caveats: A few larger clonotypes appeared in naive repertoires, especially CD8, possibly memory cells re-expressing CD45RA.

The beta constant-region primer was an equimolar mix of two oligonucleotides covering TRBC1 and TRBC2. Ligated cDNA was amplified by four rounds of PCR with nested alpha and beta constant-region primers and SP2. TCRdb fed the UMI-ligation and nested PCR reads into MiXCR, producing one record per CDR3 protein. The repertoire has over 110,000 distinct CDR3 sequences, 15% to 25% of them found once; the top ten carry roughly 0.6%. Sequenced material: naive CD8+ T cells from blood. The receptors stem from a human donor in good health.

This clonotype has only a few counts. V usage is TRBV20-1 and J usage is TRBJ2-7, with D unclear. The V end lost 4 bases, the J end lost 0 bases, and 10 bases lay between the germline ends. The CDR3 is 13 amino acids. Per germline, CDR1 DFQATT and CDR2 SNEGSKA (reference sequence). In nucleotides, the CDR3 is TGCAGTGCTACTGGCCTTGACTCCTACGAGCAGTACTTC. Translating it yields CSATGLDSYEQYF.

This clonotype was detected a few times. CDR3 bases: TGCAGTGCCCCTGACAGGAATTATGGCTACACCTTC. As protein: CSAPDRNYGYTF. The rearrangement uses TRBV20-1 and TRBJ1-2, with D possibly TRBD1 on 6 matching bases. CDR3 length equals 12 residues. Trimming took 6 bases from V and 5 from J, leaving 13 bases between them. The germline CDR1 and CDR2 sequences are DFQATT and SNEGSKA (reference sequence).

V is TRBV4-1 and J is TRBJ1-5; D is uncertain. CDR1 is MGHRA, CDR2 YSYEKL, per germline. Trimming took off 4 bases at V and 4 bases at J, with 11 bases between the two ends. This CDR3 contains 14 residues. The CDR3 loop is CASSLPDGNQPQHF. CDR3 DNA: TGCGCCAGCAGCCTTCCGGACGGAAATCAGCCCCAGCATTTT.

The chain links TRBV28 to TRBJ2-7; TRBD1 matches at 9 bases. CDR1 and CDR2 (germline): MDHEN, SYDVKM. With V trimmed by 6 bases and J by 5 bases, 11 bases remained unmatched. This CDR3 spans 15 amino acids. Here the CDR3 reads CASRLSGTGLHEQYF. The CDR3 region has the DNA TGTGCCAGCAGATTGTCCGGGACAGGGCTCCACGAGCAGTACTTC.

This clonotype came up a few times. This chain joins TRBV12-3 or TRBV12-4 and TRBJ2-1; 7 positions match TRBD2. There are 14 residues in the CDR3. With V trimmed by 7 bases and J by 9 bases, 12 bases remained unmatched. This chain's CDR3 is CASTLGGGRGEQFF. As DNA, the CDR3 is TGTGCCAGCACTCTGGGAGGCGGGAGAGGTGAGCAGTTCTTC.

In its sample, this clonotype was seen a few times. CDR3 nucleotides: TGCAGCGTTGCGGACGGGACTAGCGGGTGGACAGATACGCAGTATTTT. The encoded protein is CSVADGTSGWTDTQYF. This rearrangement joins TRBV29-1 to TRBJ2-3; 12 nucleotides match TRBD2. This CDR3 region has 16 residues. The germline CDR1 and CDR2 sequences are SQVTM and ANQGSEA. The V segment lost 4 bases and the J segment 3 bases; nucleotides outside the gene matches: 8.

The V gene is TRBV6-5, the J gene TRBJ2-1; 9 bases match TRBD2. Germline loops: CDR1 MNHEY, CDR2 SVGAGI. This CDR3 is 16 amino acids long. The ends lost 0 bases at V and 8 bases at J; junction bases unmatched: 8. The CDR3 DNA reads as TGTGCCAGCAGTTACTCGAGCGGCGGGGGGGTGGATGAGCAGTTCTTC. Protein product: CASSYSSGGGVDEQFF.

The genes are TRBV30 and TRBJ2-7; D gene ambiguous. The CDR3 length is 13 residues. Germline loops: CDR1 GTSNPN, CDR2 SVGIG (reference sequence). The V gene lost 0 bases and the J gene lost 2 bases, with 8 bases spanning the gap. The CDR3 DNA sequence: TGTGCCTGGAGTGTTGACGGACCCTACGAGCAGTACTTC. Translation gives CAWSVDGPYEQYF.

Turning to this clonotype: One end of the junction is discordant with germline, which a read error may explain. The V call is TRBV11-2, the J call TRBJ2-5; D not resolved. The CDR3 runs 14 residues. Germline V gene sequence: CDR1 SGHAT, CDR2 FQNNGV. The CDR3 DNA follows: TGTGCCAGCAGCTTAGACAGAGGAGAAGAGACCCGGTACTTC. Amino acid sequence: CASSLDRGEETRYF.

This clonotype was counted only a few times. The chain links TRBV28 to TRBJ1-1; D remains unclear. V shed 5 bases and J shed 2 bases, with 12 bases lying between them. This CDR3 contains 14 residues. Germline CDR1 and CDR2: MDHEN and SYDVKM. This CDR3 is CASSPHTVNTEAFF. The CDR3 DNA follows: TGTGCCAGCAGTCCCCATACAGTCAACACTGAAGCTTTCTTT. Supplemented by reference TRBV28 and TRBJ1-1, the full variable domain reads DVKVTQSSRYLVKRTGEKVFLECVQDMDHENMFWYRQDPGLGLRLIYFSYDVKMKEKGDIPEGYSVSREKKERFSLILESASTNQTSMYLCASSPHTVNTEAFFGQGTRLTVV.

This clonotype has a single count. The chain recombines TRBV28 with TRBJ2-1, with D tentatively TRBD2 (6 bases). Deletions cut 3 bases from V and 4 bases from J, with 13 bases between. Germline V gene data show CDR1 as MDHEN and CDR2 as SYDVKM. The CDR3 covers 15 residues. Here the CDR3 reads CASSFGTPSYNEQFF. CDR3 DNA: TGTGCCAGCAGTTTCGGGACTCCCTCTTACAATGAGCAGTTCTTC.

V gene TRBV6-1 combines with J gene TRBJ1-6; TRBD1 matches at 9 bases. Trimming removed 1 base from V and 1 base from J; junction bases left unmatched: 8. The CDR3 extends over 19 amino acids. Germline lookup yields CDR1 MNHNS and CDR2 SASEGT. The CDR3 coding sequence is TGTGCCAGCAGTGAAGATTTGGGACAGGGATCGTCCTATAATTCACCCCTCCACTTT. Protein: CASSEDLGQGSSYNSPLHF.

The chain employs TRBV28 and TRBJ1-1, with D unclear. V shed 5 bases and J shed 1 base, with 14 bases lying between them. Germline V gives CDR1 MDHEN, CDR2 SYDVKM. There are 15 residues in the CDR3. The CDR3 DNA is TGTGCCAGCAGTCCCCCCGAGGAGGGGAACACTGAAGCTTTCTTT. Protein product: CASSPPEEGNTEAFF. Full variable domain (rest looked up from reference TRBV28 and TRBJ1-1): DVKVTQSSRYLVKRTGEKVFLECVQDMDHENMFWYRQDPGLGLRLIYFSYDVKMKEKGDIPEGYSVSREKKERFSLILESASTNQTSMYLCASSPPEEGNTEAFFGQGTRLTVV.

This clonotype turned up a few times. V gene TRBV4-3 combines with J gene TRBJ2-7, with TRBD1 identical over 8 bases. Unmatched junction bases numbered 14, after V lost 0 bases and J lost 4 bases. Germline-derived CDR1 and CDR2 are LGHNA and YSLEER. The CDR3 covers 18 residues. In nucleotides, the CDR3 is TGCGCCAGCAGCCAAGATTATGGTGGTGCAGGGGGCGGGTACGAGCAGTACTTC. Translating it yields CASSQDYGGAGGGYEQYF.

The chain is built from TRBV28 and TRBJ2-1; 7 nucleotides agree with TRBD1. Germline V lookup: CDR1 MDHEN, CDR2 SYDVKM. This CDR3 is 12 amino acids long. J was trimmed by 13 bases and V by 3 bases; bases with no gene match: 6. CDR3 DNA: TGTGCCAGCAGTTTCCTCCGGGACAGCCAGTTCTTC. Protein product: CASSFLRDSQFF.

The chain recombines TRBV14 with TRBJ2-7; D remains unclear. Trimming shortened V by 3 bases and J by 1 base, and 7 bases separated the two germline ends. The CDR3 consists of 13 residues. CDR1 SGHDN and CDR2 FVKESK come from the germline V gene. The CDR3 loop reads CASSQYGSYEQYV. The CDR3 DNA follows: TGTGCCAGCAGCCAGTATGGTTCCTACGAGCAGTACGTC.

This clonotype appeared once. CDR3 in DNA: TGCAGCCCGACCCAGGGATCCACTGAAGCTTTCTTT. Encoded protein: CSPTQGSTEAFF. The chain combines TRBV29-1 with TRBJ1-1; possibly TRBD1 for D (5 bases). The V end was cut by 8 bases, the J end by 4 bases, with 14 bases between. From germline, CDR1 is SQVTM and CDR2 ANQGSEA. The CDR3 is 12 amino acids.